These T cell receptor beta chains were read from a single sample in a study of T cell clones after liver transplantation. Sequencing used immunoSEQ multiplex PCR; TCRdb keeps in-frame clones, though not all of them. The sample lists roughly 49,000 clones; about 67% were seen once. The sequenced sample was CD4+ T cells from blood, obtained around 54 months after liver transplant. These receptors came from a human patient who received a liver transplant. Some of these T cells may belong to the graft donor. CDR3s include the opening cysteine and the closing phenylalanine or tryptophan. A D gene is named only where the DNA matches it firmly. The size entry is marked missing in some rows and otherwise reads once, few, many or a size class.

V gene	D gene	clone size	J gene	CDR3 protein	CDR3 DNA
TRBV7-8	NA	NA	TRBJ1-4	CASNRQGEKLFF	TGTGCCAGCAACCGCCAGGGTGAAAAACTGTTTTTT
TRBV10-3	NA	NA	TRBJ2-1	CAISADSYNEQFF	TGTGCCATCAGTGCCGACAGCTACAATGAGCAGTTCTTC
TRBV19	TRBD2	NA	TRBJ2-2	CASSPREGPGELFF	TGTGCCAGTAGCCCCCGGGAGGGGCCCGGGGAGCTGTTTTTT
TRBV28	TRBD1	NA	TRBJ1-1	CASSPGQGSFHTEAFF	TGTGCCAGCAGTCCAGGACAGGGGTCGTTTCACACTGAAGCTTTCTTT
TRBV27	TRBD2	few	TRBJ2-3	CASSLYGGGGTDTQYF	TGTGCCAGCAGTTTATATGGCGGGGGGGGCACAGATACGCAGTATTTT
TRBV2	TRBD1	NA	TRBJ2-2	CASSEWDSLTGELFF	TGTGCCAGCAGTGAGTGGGACAGCTTAACCGGGGAGCTGTTTTTT
TRBV28	NA	NA	TRBJ2-7	CASRPAGLTSYEQYF	TGTGCCAGCAGGCCCGCAGGACTGACCTCCTACGAGCAGTACTTC
TRBV28	TRBD1	NA	TRBJ2-7	CASSLTDRDTYF	TGTGCCAGCAGTTTAACTGACAGGGACACGTACTTC
TRBV28	TRBD1	NA	TRBJ1-2	CASTGGRGQYGYTF	TGTGCCAGCACGGGGGGAAGGGGGCAATATGGCTACACCTTC
TRBV30	TRBD1	NA	TRBJ1-2	CAWSWDRVLNYGYTF	TGTGCCTGGAGTTGGGACAGGGTTTTGAACTATGGCTACACCTTC
TRBV6-5	TRBD1	once	TRBJ2-3	CASSYPGRGHTDTQYF	TGTGCCAGCAGTTACCCGGGCAGGGGGCACACAGATACGCAGTATTTT
TRBV30	TRBD1	NA	TRBJ1-5	CAWSGTVNQPQHF	TGTGCCTGGAGCGGGACAGTTAATCAGCCCCAGCATTTT
TRBV7-2	TRBD2	NA	TRBJ2-7	CASAPGLAGNEQYF	TGTGCCAGCGCACCAGGACTAGCGGGGAATGAGCAGTACTTC
TRBV6-1	NA	once	TRBJ2-3	CASSWDGSTDTQYF	TGTGCCAGCAGTTGGGACGGTAGCACAGATACGCAGTATTTT